Listed below are T cell receptor beta chains from one sample, sequenced in a study of T cell responses to AZD1222 COVID-19 vaccine. Measured with immunoSEQ multiplex PCR; TCRdb has only the in-frame clones, and not every one. The table records more than 150,000 clones, 90% of them present only once. The source material was peripheral blood, sampled on day 0 of AZD1222 vaccination. The receptor source for this set is an adult in good health. The CDR3 runs from the conserved cysteine through the conserved F or W. Clone size is stated in some rows and not others, as once, few, many or a class when expanded.

>.|TRBJ2-5|TRBV19
CASSMANQETQYF
>.|TRBJ2-3|TRBV10-3
CAISETSGSDTQYF
>.|TRBJ1-2|TRBV5-1
CASSLEGTGAYGYTF
>.|TRBJ1-4|TRBV30
CAWSVDYEKLFF
>.|TRBJ2-5|TRBV7-3
CASSSGLARGRETQYF
>few|TRBJ2-5|TRBV9
CASSVQGVSQETQYF
>.|TRBJ2-7|TRBV19
CASTTGTLSSYEQYF
>.|TRBJ2-7|TRBV6-6
CASSDRGWEQYF
>.|TRBJ2-7|TRBV7-9
CASSLTQYEQYF
>once|TRBJ1-1|TRBV19
CASSTRPGGDTEAFF
>once|TRBJ2-5|TRBV7-9
CASSLGETSGGTQETQYF
>.|TRBJ2-7|TRBV7-2
CASSQGAGRASYEQYF
>.|TRBJ2-7|TRBV11-2
CASSQSSSGVTYEQYF
>few|TRBJ1-2|TRBV19
CATRTRGDGYTF
>.|TRBJ1-3|TRBV2
CASGPGTGRGNTIYF
>.|TRBJ2-7|TRBV7-2
CASSPDGFYEQYF
>.|TRBJ1-2|TRBV12-3/TRBV12-4
CASSLEYGYTF
>.|TRBJ1-1|TRBV3-1/TRBV3-2
CASSPSNGNTEAFF
>.|TRBJ1-3|TRBV20-1
CSASWQGGNTIYF
>.|TRBJ2-3|TRBV27
CASWRTSTDTQYF
>once|TRBJ2-5|TRBV11-2
CASSRQGGGETQYF
>.|TRBJ2-2|TRBV6-2/TRBV6-3
CASSYSTSGVTGELFF
>.|TRBJ1-6|TRBV5-4
CASSLFNQGNSPLHF
>.|TRBJ2-5|TRBV25-1
CASKGREETQYF
>.|TRBJ2-1|TRBV19
CASSPGGSIRNEQFF
>.|TRBJ2-5|TRBV6-1
CASSESARTQYF
>few|TRBJ2-6|TRBV10-3
CAISESFGQGTFGANVLTF
>.|TRBJ1-5|TRBV24-1
CATSDLSGGDGNQPQHF